The 8 T cell receptor beta chains in this list originate from one sample, sequenced in a study of shared clonotypes between healthy human individuals (dated by TCRdb to the early 2020s). Receptor libraries were prepared by the immunoSEQ multiplex PCR assay. This is the immuneACCESS table as TCRdb keeps it, with only in-frame sequences that have V and J called. A part of the clones is gone; compared with another copy, unresolved V genes explain less than half, and the rest is unexplained. This sample has approximately 470,000 clones in its table, and roughly 80% of those were observed once. The top ten clonotypes cover roughly 13% of the sample. What was sequenced was PBMCs. The receptor source for this set is a middle-aged woman in good health. Some clones in this sample may be carry-over from other donors' samples.

This clone was recorded only once. A far larger clone is one nucleotide away, so this likely arose from a read error. This sample also contains other DNA sequences that code for the same CDR3. The V and J genes are TRBV6-1 and TRBJ2-5, with 9 positions matching TRBD1. The germline gives CDR1 MNHNS, CDR2 SASEGT. The length of the CDR3 is 12 residues. The CDR3, as DNA: TGTGCTAGCGCACAGGGGGCGAAGACCCAGTACTTC. Protein product: CASAQGAKTQYF.

This clone was observed a single time. A far more abundant clone sits one base away, making this likely a read error. The chain joins TRBV4-1 to TRBJ2-2; D is undetermined. Trimming stripped 0 bases from V and 4 bases from J, with 15 bases between. The CDR3 spans 17 residues. Germline V lookup: CDR1 MGHRA, CDR2 YSYEKL. The CDR3 DNA sequence: TGCGCCAGCAGCCAAGAGGTTTGGGTCGGGTTCACCGGGGAGCTGTTTTTT. Translated, it gives CASSQEVWVGFTGELFF.

The chain has TRBV28 and TRBJ2-2; 10 bases align to TRBD2. CDR1 is MDHEN, CDR2 SYDVKM, per germline. The V gene end was trimmed by 6 bases and the J gene end by 4 bases; junction bases not matched to a gene: 14. The CDR3 has 18 amino acids. CDR3 bases: TGTGCCAGCAGCAGTTGGCTAGCGGGAGCTACGAGCACCGGGGAGCTGTTTTTT. This sequence encodes CASSSWLAGATSTGELFF. The complete variable domain, with remaining parts taken from reference TRBV28 and TRBJ2-2, reads DVKVTQSSRYLVKRTGEKVFLECVQDMDHENMFWYRQDPGLGLRLIYFSYDVKMKEKGDIPEGYSVSREKKERFSLILESASTNQTSMYLCASSSWLAGATSTGELFFGEGSRLTVL.

There are a few counts of this clone. The V and J genes are TRBV19 and TRBJ2-7, with D possibly being TRBD2 (6 bases). The CDR3 loop spans 14 amino acids. Germline loops: CDR1 LNHDA, CDR2 SQIVND (reference sequence). V lost 5 bases and J lost 2, with 13 bases in between. As DNA, the CDR3 is TGTGCCAGTAGTGTCGTCGGGGGTGCCTACGAGCAGTACTTC. Translated: CASSVVGGAYEQYF.

J is TRBJ1-3 and V is TRBV5-6, with D possibly TRBD1 on 6 matching bases. Germline V gene data show CDR1 as SGHDT and CDR2 as YYEEEE. This CDR3 region has 15 residues. V was trimmed by 4 bases and J by 1 base, leaving 12 bases between them. The CDR3 region is CASSPTGGSGNTIYF. The CDR3 nucleotides are TGTGCCAGCAGCCCGACAGGCGGTTCTGGAAACACCATATATTTT.

This clone appeared a few times. The chain joins TRBV7-8 to TRBJ1-2, with a tentative D call TRBD1 (6 bases). V was clipped by 5 bases and J by 2 bases, with 9 bases between them. In germline, CDR1 is SGHVS, CDR2 FQNEAQ. The CDR3 has 13 residues. CDR3 bases: TGTGCCAGCAGCGAGACAGGAAACTATGGCTACACCTTC. Translated, it gives CASSETGNYGYTF.

This clone turned up a few times. This rearrangement joins TRBV6-6 to TRBJ1-1, with a weak D call TRBD1 (6 bases). This CDR3 has 12 residues. Germline CDR1 reads MNHNY; CDR2 reads SVGAGI (reference sequence). V lost 6 bases, J lost 14 bases, and 19 bases lay in between. CDR3 residues: CASSFGGPEGFF. The DNA for the CDR3 is TGTGCCAGCAGCTTCGGGGGGCCCGAAGGCTTCTTT.

This clone appeared a single time. V usage is TRBV10-3 and J usage is TRBJ1-3, with D possibly being TRBD1 (5 bases). Germline CDR1 ENHRY, CDR2 SYGVKD. The V end lost 4 bases, the J end lost 0 bases, and 13 bases lay between the germline ends. CDR3 length equals 16 residues. The CDR3 DNA sequence: TGTGCCATCAGTGGGACACCTTCAAACTCTGGAAACACCATATATTTT. Translating it yields CAISGTPSNSGNTIYF.